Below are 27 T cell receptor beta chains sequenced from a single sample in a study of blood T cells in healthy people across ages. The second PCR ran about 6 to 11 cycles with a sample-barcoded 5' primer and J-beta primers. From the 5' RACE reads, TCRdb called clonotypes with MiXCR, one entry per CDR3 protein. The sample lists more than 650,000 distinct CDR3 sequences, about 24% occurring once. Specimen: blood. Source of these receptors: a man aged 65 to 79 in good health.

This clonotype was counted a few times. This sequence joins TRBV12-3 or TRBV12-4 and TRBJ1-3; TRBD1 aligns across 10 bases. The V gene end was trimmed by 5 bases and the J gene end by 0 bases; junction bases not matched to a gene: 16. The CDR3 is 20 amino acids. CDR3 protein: CASSVRRDRGEKSSGNTIYF. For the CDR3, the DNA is TGTGCCAGCAGTGTACGCCGGGACAGGGGCGAAAAAAGCTCTGGAAACACCATATATTTT.

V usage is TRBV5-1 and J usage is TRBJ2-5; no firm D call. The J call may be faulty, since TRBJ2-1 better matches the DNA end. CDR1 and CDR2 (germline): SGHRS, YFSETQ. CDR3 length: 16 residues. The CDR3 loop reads CASSTTVRGLKNEQFF. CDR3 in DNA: TGCGCCAGCAGCACGACCGTTAGAGGTCTGAAGAATGAGCAGTTCTTC.

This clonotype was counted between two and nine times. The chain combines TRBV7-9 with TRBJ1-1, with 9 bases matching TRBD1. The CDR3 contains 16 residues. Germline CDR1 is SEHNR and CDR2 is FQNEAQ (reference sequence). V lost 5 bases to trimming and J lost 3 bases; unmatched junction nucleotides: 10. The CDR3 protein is CASSLRGQGLDTEAFF. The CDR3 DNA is TGTGCCAGCAGCCTCAGAGGACAGGGGTTGGACACTGAAGCTTTCTTT.

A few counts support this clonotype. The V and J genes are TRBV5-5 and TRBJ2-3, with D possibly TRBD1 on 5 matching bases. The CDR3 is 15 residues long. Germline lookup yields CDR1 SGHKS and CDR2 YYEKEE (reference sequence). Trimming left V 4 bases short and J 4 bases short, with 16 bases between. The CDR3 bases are TGTGCCAGCAGCACCGGCCCAGGGTCCGCAGATACGCAGTATTTT. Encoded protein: CASSTGPGSADTQYF. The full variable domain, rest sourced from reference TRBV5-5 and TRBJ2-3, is DAGVTQSPTHLIKTRGQQVTLRCSPISGHKSVSWYQQVLGQGPQFIFQYYEKEERGRGNFPDRFSARQFPNYSSELNVNALLLGDSALYLCASSTGPGSADTQYFGPGTRLTVL.

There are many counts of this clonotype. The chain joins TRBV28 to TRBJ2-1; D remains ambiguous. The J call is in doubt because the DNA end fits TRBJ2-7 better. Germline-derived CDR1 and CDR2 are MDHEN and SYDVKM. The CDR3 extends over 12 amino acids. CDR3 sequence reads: CASRMGTYEQYF. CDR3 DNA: TGTGCCAGCAGAATGGGGACCTACGAGCAGTACTTC.

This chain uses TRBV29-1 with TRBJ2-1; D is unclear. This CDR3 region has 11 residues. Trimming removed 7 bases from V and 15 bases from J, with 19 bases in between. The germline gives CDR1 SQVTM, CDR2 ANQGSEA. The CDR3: CSGLATNNLFF. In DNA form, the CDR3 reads TGCAGCGGCCTTGCAACGAATAACCTGTTCTTC.

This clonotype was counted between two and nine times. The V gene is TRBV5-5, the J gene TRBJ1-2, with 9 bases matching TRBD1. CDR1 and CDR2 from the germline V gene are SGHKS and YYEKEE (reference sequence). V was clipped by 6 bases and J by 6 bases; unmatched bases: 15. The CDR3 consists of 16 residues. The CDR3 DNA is TGTGCCAGCACCTTCCTCGGGACAGGGAAAGTAAATGGCTACACCTTC. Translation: CASTFLGTGKVNGYTF.

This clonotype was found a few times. The DNA for the CDR3 is TGCGCCAGCAGCTCCCTGGGGGGCGGGAGACTGAATGAGCAGTTCTTC. Its translation is CASSSLGGGRLNEQFF. J is TRBJ2-1 and V is TRBV5-1, with D perhaps matching TRBD2 (7 bases). CDR1 and CDR2 (germline): SGHRS, YFSETQ. The CDR3 has 16 amino acids. Trimming left V 3 bases short and J 7 bases short, with 20 bases between.

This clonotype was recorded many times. CDR3 sequence (DNA): TGTGCCAGCACCCTAGGAACCTCCTACAATGAGCAGTTCTTC. Protein: CASTLGTSYNEQFF. The chain has TRBV7-2 and TRBJ2-1; D unresolved. The CDR3 is made up of 14 amino acids. Germline V lookup: CDR1 SGHTA, CDR2 FQGNSA. Trimming took 7 bases from V and 0 from J, leaving 10 bases between them. Combining the CDR3 with reference TRBV7-2 and TRBJ2-1 gives the whole variable domain GAGVSQSPSNKVTEKGKDVELRCDPISGHTALYWYRQSLGQGLEFLIYFQGNSAPDKSGLPSDRFSAERTGGSVSTLTIQRTQQEDSAVYLCASTLGTSYNEQFFGPGTRLTVL.

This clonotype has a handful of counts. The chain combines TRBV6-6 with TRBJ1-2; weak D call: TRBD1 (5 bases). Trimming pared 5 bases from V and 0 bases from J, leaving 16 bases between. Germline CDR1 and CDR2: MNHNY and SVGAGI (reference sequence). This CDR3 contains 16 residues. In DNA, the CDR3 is TGTGCCAGCAGTAGAACTGGGGGGTTAGCTAACTATGGCTACACCTTC. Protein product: CASSRTGGLANYGYTF.

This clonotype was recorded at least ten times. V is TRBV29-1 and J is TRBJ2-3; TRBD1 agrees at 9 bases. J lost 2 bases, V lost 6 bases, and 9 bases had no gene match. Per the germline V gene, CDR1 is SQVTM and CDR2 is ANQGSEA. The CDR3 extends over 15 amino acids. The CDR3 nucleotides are TGCAGCGTGCGATCCGGGACAGGGTCCACAGATACGCAGTATTTT. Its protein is CSVRSGTGSTDTQYF.

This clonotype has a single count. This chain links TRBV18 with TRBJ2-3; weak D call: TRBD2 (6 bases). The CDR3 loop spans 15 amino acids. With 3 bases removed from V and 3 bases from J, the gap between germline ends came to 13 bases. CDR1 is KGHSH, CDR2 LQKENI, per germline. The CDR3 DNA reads TGTGCCAGCTCACCCCGGGACTCCGGAACAGATACGCAGTATTTT. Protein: CASSPRDSGTDTQYF.

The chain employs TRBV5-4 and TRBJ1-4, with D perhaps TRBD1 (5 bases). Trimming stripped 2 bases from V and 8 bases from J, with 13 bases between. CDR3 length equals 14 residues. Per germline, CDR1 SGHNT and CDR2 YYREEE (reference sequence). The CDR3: CASSLEGLQEKLFF. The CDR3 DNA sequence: TGTGCCAGCAGCTTAGAGGGGCTCCAGGAAAAACTGTTTTTT.

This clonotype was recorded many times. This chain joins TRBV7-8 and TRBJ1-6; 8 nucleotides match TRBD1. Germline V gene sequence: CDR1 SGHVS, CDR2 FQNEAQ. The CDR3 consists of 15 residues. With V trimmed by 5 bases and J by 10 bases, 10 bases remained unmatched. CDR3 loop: CASSATGVGRSPLHF. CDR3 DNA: TGTGCCAGCAGCGCGACAGGGGTCGGGAGATCACCCCTCCACTTT.

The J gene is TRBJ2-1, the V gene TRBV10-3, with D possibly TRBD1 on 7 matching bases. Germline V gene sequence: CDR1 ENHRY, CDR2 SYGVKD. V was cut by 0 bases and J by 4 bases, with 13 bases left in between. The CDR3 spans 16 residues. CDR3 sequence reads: CAISESEGAFYNEQFF. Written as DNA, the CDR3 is TGTGCCATCAGTGAGTCGGAGGGGGCGTTTTACAATGAGCAGTTCTTC.

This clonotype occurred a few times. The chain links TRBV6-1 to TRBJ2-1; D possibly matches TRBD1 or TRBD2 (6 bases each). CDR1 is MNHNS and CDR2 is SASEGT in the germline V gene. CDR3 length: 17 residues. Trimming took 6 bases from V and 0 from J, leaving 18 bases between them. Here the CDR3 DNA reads TGTGCCAGCAGGAAACCGGGGGCTTCAAGCTCCTACAATGAGCAGTTCTTC. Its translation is CASRKPGASSSYNEQFF.

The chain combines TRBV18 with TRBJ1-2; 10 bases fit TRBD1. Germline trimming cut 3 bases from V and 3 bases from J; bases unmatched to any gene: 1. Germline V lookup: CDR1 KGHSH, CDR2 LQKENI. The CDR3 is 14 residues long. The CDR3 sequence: CASSPGQGDYGYTF. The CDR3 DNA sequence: TGTGCCAGCTCACCCGGACAGGGGGACTATGGCTACACCTTC. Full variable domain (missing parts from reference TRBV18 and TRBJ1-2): NAGVMQNPRHLVRRRGQEARLRCSPMKGHSHVYWYRQLPEEGLKFMVYLQKENIIDESGMPKERFSAEFPKEGPSILRIQQVVRGDSAAYFCASSPGQGDYGYTFGSGTRLTVV.

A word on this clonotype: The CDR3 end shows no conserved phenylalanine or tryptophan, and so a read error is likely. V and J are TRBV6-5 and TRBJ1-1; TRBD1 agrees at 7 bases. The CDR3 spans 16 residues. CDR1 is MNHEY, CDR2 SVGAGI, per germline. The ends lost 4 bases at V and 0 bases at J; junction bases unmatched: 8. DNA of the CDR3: TGTGCCAGCAGTTGGGGACAGATTCCGATGAACACTGAAGCTTTCCTT. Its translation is CASSWGQIPMNTEAFL.

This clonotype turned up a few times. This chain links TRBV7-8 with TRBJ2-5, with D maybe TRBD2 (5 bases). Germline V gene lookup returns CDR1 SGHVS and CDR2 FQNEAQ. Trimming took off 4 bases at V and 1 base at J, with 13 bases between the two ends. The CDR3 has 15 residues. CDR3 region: CASSSYGVGQETQYF. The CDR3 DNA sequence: TGTGCCAGCAGCTCCTACGGGGTGGGCCAAGAGACCCAGTACTTC.

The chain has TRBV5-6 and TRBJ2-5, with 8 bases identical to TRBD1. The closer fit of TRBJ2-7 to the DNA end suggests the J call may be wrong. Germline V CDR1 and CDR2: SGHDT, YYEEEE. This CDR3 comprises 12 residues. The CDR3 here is CASSRGQGEQYV. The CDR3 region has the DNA TGTGCCAGCAGCCGAGGACAGGGCGAGCAGTACGTC.

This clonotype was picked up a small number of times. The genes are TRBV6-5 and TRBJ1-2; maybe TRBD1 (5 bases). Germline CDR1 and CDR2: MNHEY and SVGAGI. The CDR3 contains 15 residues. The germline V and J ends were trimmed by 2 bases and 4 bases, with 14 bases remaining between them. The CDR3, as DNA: TGTGCCAGCAGTTACGGAGGGGCTACTGCCTATGGCTACACCTTC. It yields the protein CASSYGGATAYGYTF.

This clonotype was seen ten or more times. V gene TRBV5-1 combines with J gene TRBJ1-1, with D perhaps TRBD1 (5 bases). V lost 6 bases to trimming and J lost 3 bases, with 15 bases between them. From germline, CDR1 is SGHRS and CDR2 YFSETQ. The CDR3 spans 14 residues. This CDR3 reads CASMLGTMDTEAFF. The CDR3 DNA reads TGCGCCAGCATGTTGGGGACGATGGACACTGAAGCTTTCTTT.

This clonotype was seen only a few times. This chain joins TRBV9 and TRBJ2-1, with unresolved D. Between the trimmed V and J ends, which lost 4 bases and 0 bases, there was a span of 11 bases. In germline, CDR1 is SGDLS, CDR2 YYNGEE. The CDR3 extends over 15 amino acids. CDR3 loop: CASSTTTTSYNEQFF. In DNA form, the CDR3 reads TGTGCCAGCAGCACGACCACTACCTCCTACAATGAGCAGTTCTTC.

CDR3 nucleotide sequence: TGCAGTGCCGTGGGACTAGCGGGAGACAATGAGCAGTTCTTC. It specifies CSAVGLAGDNEQFF. The chain couples TRBV20-1 to TRBJ2-1, with 14 bases lining up with TRBD2. CDR1 and CDR2 from the germline V gene are DFQATT and SNEGSKA (reference sequence). The CDR3 has 14 residues. With V trimmed by 6 bases and J by 5 bases, 3 bases remained unmatched.

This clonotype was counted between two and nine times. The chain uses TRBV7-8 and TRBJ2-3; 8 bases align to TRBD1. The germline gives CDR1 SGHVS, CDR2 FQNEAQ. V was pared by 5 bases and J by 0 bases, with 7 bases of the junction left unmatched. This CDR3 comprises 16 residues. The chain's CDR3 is CASSVRQGTSTDTQYF. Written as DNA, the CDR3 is TGTGCCAGCAGCGTAAGACAGGGGACTAGCACAGATACGCAGTATTTT.

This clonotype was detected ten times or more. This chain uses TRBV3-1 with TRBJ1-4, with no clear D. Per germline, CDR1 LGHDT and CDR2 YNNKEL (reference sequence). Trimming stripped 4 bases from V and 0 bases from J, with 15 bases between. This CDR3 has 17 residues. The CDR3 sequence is CASSPPEKGATNEKLFF. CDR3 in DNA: TGTGCCAGCAGCCCGCCCGAGAAGGGAGCAACTAATGAAAAACTGTTTTTT.

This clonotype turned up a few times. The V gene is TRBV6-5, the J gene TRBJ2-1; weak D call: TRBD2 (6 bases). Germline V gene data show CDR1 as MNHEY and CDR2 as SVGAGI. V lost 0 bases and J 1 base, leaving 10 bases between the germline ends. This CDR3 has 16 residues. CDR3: CASSYSLARSYNEQFF. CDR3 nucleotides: TGTGCCAGCAGTTACTCGCTAGCGAGGTCCTACAATGAGCAGTTCTTC.